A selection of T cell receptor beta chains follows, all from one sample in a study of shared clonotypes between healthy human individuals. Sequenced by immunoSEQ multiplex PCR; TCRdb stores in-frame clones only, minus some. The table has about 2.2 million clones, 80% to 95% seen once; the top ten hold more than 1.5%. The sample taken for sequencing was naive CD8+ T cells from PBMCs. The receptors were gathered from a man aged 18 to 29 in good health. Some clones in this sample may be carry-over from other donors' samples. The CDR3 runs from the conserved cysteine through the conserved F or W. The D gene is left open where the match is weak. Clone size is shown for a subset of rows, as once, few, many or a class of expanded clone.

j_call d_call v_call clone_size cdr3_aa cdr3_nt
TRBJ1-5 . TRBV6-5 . CASSYSGGEQPQHF TGTGCCAGCAGTTACTCGGGTGGCGAGCAGCCCCAGCATTTT
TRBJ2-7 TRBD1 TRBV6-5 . CASTKRGQGYEQYF TGTGCCAGCACCAAGAGGGGACAGGGCTACGAGCAGTACTTC
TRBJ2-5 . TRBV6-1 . CAAGGMGVPEETQYF TGTGCCGCCGGTGGGATGGGCGTTCCAGAAGAGACCCAGTACTTC
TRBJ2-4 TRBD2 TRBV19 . CASSILAGLDIQYF TGTGCCAGTAGTATTTTAGCGGGACTTGACATTCAGTACTTC
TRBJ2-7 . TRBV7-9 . CASSLALSSEQYF TGTGCCAGCAGCTTAGCTCTTAGCTCCGAGCAGTACTTC
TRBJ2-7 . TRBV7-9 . CASSLGQAPYEQYF TGTGCCAGCAGCTTAGGGCAGGCCCCCTACGAGCAGTACTTC
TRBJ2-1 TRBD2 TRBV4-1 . CASSPPGTSGRGELNEQFF TGCGCCAGCAGCCCACCCGGGACTAGCGGGAGGGGGGAACTCAATGAGCAGTTCTTC
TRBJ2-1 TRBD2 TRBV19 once CASSVLAVYNEQFF TGTGCCAGTAGTGTGCTAGCGGTGTACAATGAGCAGTTCTTC
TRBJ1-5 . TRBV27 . CASSSAGAFQPQHF TGTGCCAGCAGTTCGGCAGGGGCCTTCCAGCCCCAGCATTTT
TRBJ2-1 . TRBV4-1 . CASSPETAPYNEQFF TGCGCCAGCAGCCCGGAGACGGCACCCTACAATGAGCAGTTCTTC
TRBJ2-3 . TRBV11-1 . CASSLVGGTDTQYF TGTGCCAGCAGCTTAGTGGGTGGCACAGATACGCAGTATTTT
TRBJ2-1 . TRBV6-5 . CASSPMRQTNNEQFF TGTGCCAGCAGTCCCATGCGGCAGACGAACAATGAGCAGTTCTTC
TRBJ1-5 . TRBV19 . CASSRPLLGQGYNQPQHF TGTGCCAGTAGTAGACCCCTCCTAGGGCAGGGGTACAATCAGCCCCAGCATTTT
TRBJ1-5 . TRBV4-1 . CASSPRGQERQHF TGCGCCAGCAGCCCCCGTGGGCAGGAAAGACAGCATTTT
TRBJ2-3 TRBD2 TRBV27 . CATKTSGRAPDTQYF TGTGCCACCAAGACTAGCGGGAGGGCCCCAGATACGCAGTATTTT
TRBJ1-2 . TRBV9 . CASSVDKGMAGKGVNYGYTF TGTGCCAGCAGCGTAGATAAGGGTATGGCGGGGAAAGGAGTTAACTATGGCTACACCTTC